A selection of T cell receptor beta chains follows, all from one sample in a study of blood T cell repertoires in COVID-19. The method was immunoSEQ multiplex PCR; TCRdb's version includes in-frame clones alone and lacks a portion of them. Among about 250,000 clones listed, roughly 80% were seen once. Sample: peripheral blood. The receptors were gathered from a man older than 75 with acute or convalescent COVID-19. CDR3s include the opening cysteine and the closing phenylalanine or tryptophan. The D gene is left open where the match is weak. Some rows have no size entry. The others give once, few or many, or a class for an expanded clone.

CDR3 | DNA | V | D | J | size
CASSPLDRALYNEQFF | TGTGCCAGCAGCCCCCTCGACAGGGCCCTCTACAATGAGCAGTTCTTC | TRBV14 | TRBD1 | TRBJ2-1 | -
CASSHRQISGANVLTF | TGTGCCAGCAGCCACAGACAGATCTCTGGGGCCAACGTCCTGACTTTC | TRBV3-1/TRBV3-2 | - | TRBJ2-6 | once
CASSLEGQGGHSPLHF | TGTGCCAGCAGCTTAGAGGGACAGGGTGGTCATTCACCCCTCCACTTT | TRBV7-9 | TRBD1 | TRBJ1-6 | many
CASSLGARADTQYF | TGTGCCAGCAGTTTAGGGGCGCGAGCAGATACGCAGTATTTT | TRBV6-5 | - | TRBJ2-3 | -
CASSQDSRTGTGIGSPLHF | TGTGCCAGCAGCCAGGACTCGCGAACCGGGACAGGGATAGGTTCACCCCTCCACTTT | TRBV14 | TRBD1 | TRBJ1-6 | -
CASSGPSGGPYEQYF | TGTGCCAGCAGCGGACCGTCGGGGGGCCCCTACGAGCAGTACTTC | TRBV9 | - | TRBJ2-7 | few
CASSLGGGNTGELFF | TGCGCCAGCAGCTTGGGGGGCGGCAACACCGGGGAGCTGTTTTTT | TRBV5-1 | - | TRBJ2-2 | -
CASSSVTGSGGYGYTF | TGTGCCAGCAGCTCCGTGACTGGGTCAGGGGGCTATGGCTACACCTTC | TRBV28 | TRBD1 | TRBJ1-2 | -
CSARDQAEQYF | TGCAGTGCTAGAGATCAAGCCGAGCAGTACTTC | TRBV20-1 | - | TRBJ2-7 | -
CATSDTRGSYGYTF | TGTGCCACCAGTGACACCAGGGGCTCCTATGGCTACACCTTC | TRBV24-1 | - | TRBJ1-2 | few
CASRTAGSYEQYF | TGTGCCAGCAGAACAGCCGGCAGCTACGAGCAGTACTTC | TRBV28 | - | TRBJ2-7 | -
CATSVTTESEQYF | TGTGCCACCAGTGTTACCACCGAGAGCGAGCAGTACTTC | TRBV24-1 | - | TRBJ2-7 | -
CASSLTSVLFGEQFF | TGTGCCAGCTCACTGACTAGCGTCCTCTTTGGTGAGCAGTTCTTC | TRBV18 | TRBD2 | TRBJ2-1 | -
CASSQDASPRGGYTF | TGCGCCAGCAGCCAAGACGCCTCGCCCAGGGGTGGCTACACCTTC | TRBV4-1 | - | TRBJ1-2 | -
CASARSGTGQGYTF | TGTGCCAGCGCCCGATCCGGGACAGGGCAAGGCTACACCTTC | TRBV7-9 | TRBD1 | TRBJ1-2 | -
CASLTGQGIIQPQHF | TGTGCCAGCCTCACGGGACAGGGGATTATTCAGCCCCAGCATTTT | TRBV6-5 | TRBD1 | TRBJ1-5 | -
CASSLLGPRGTAQYF | TGTGCCAGCAGTCTCCTCGGCCCTAGAGGGACAGCGCAGTATTTT | TRBV27 | TRBD1 | TRBJ2-3 | -
CASSVGTGGTRGQYF | TGCGCCAGCAGCGTCGGGACAGGTGGTACTCGGGGGCAGTACTTC | TRBV5-1 | TRBD1 | TRBJ2-7 | -
CASSKAGTFFVFF | TGTGCCAGCAGTAAAGCCGGGACATTTTTTGTGTTTTTT | TRBV6-1 | - | TRBJ1-4 | -
CASRTGSGANYGYTF | TGTGCCAGCAGAACCGGGTCCGGAGCTAACTATGGCTACACCTTC | TRBV6-6 | - | TRBJ1-2 | -
CASSSRTGIYEQYF | TGTGCCAGTAGTTCGCGGACAGGTATCTACGAGCAGTACTTC | TRBV19 | TRBD1 | TRBJ2-7 | -
CASSRASSSSYNEQFF | TGCGCCAGCAGCAGGGCTAGCTCGAGCTCCTACAATGAGCAGTTCTTC | TRBV5-1 | - | TRBJ2-1 | -